Each of the 24 T cell receptor beta chains below was sequenced from the same sample in a study of cytomegalovirus exposure and HLA in healthy donors. Data came from immunoSEQ multiplex PCR; TCRdb stores just in-frame clones and leaves some out. The sample contains 150,000 to 200,000 clones, roughly 86% of which appear only once. Specimen: PBMCs. These receptors came from a woman in her late teens or twenties in good health and CMV-seronegative.

The CDR3 DNA reads TGTGCCAGCACCCTTGACAGGGGCACTGAAGCTTTCTTT. As protein: CASTLDRGTEAFF. This sequence joins TRBV7-9 and TRBJ1-1; 8 bases are a match to TRBD1. This CDR3 contains 13 residues. The germline V gene has CDR1 SEHNR and CDR2 FQNEAQ (reference sequence). The V segment lost 7 bases and the J segment 4 bases; nucleotides outside the gene matches: 5.

The chain has TRBV2 and TRBJ2-3, with 10 bases fitting TRBD2. The germline V gene encodes CDR1 SNHLY and CDR2 FYNNEI. The CDR3 is 15 amino acids. The V segment lost 6 bases and the J segment 3 bases; nucleotides outside the gene matches: 6. DNA for the CDR3: TGTGCCAGCAGCTACCCTAGCGGGAGAACAGATACGCAGTATTTT. Protein: CASSYPSGRTDTQYF.

The sample holds one count of this clone. The rearrangement links TRBV7-9 to TRBJ2-1; 8 nucleotides line up with TRBD2. Trimming cost V 5 bases and J 6 bases; bases outside gene matches: 9. Looked up from germline, CDR1 is SEHNR and CDR2 is FQNEAQ (reference sequence). This CDR3 region has 15 residues. In nucleotides, the CDR3 is TGTGCCAGCAGCCCCGAGGGCAGCGGGGGCAATGAGCAGTTCTTC. Its translation: CASSPEGSGGNEQFF.

The chain joins TRBV6-5 to TRBJ1-5; the D gene is possibly TRBD1 (5 bases). V was shortened by 6 bases and J by 7 bases, with 16 bases between the two germline ends. This CDR3 comprises 14 residues. The germline V gene has CDR1 MNHEY and CDR2 SVGAGI. CDR3 DNA sequence: TGTGCCAGCAGCACCCAGGGATTGGGACAGCCCCAGCATTTT. Encoded protein: CASSTQGLGQPQHF.

The chain recombines TRBV7-9 with TRBJ1-4, with TRBD1 matching over 8 bases. J was trimmed by 7 bases and V by 7 bases; bases with no gene match: 14. The CDR3 is made up of 16 amino acids. Germline CDR1 SEHNR, CDR2 FQNEAQ (reference sequence). The CDR3 DNA sequence: TGTGCCAGCATCTCTATCCAGGACAGGGTTGGTGAAAAACTGTTTTTT. It translates to CASISIQDRVGEKLFF.

This chain joins TRBV6-1 and TRBJ2-7; 10 positions agree with TRBD2. The CDR3 consists of 14 residues. CDR1 and CDR2 (germline): MNHNS, SASEGT. Unmatched junction bases numbered 11, after V lost 11 bases and J lost 4 bases. The CDR3 region is CASRGLAGAYEQYF. The CDR3 nucleotides are TGTGCCTCACGAGGGCTAGCGGGAGCTTACGAGCAGTACTTC.

This CDR3 is CASSLQGRADYEQYF. The CDR3 DNA follows: TGTGCCAGCAGTCTCCAGGGGAGGGCGGACTACGAGCAGTACTTC. The rearrangement links TRBV7-9 to TRBJ2-7, with TRBD2 as a possible D gene (7 bases). Germline V gene sequence: CDR1 SEHNR, CDR2 FQNEAQ (reference sequence). V shed 6 bases and J shed 3 bases, with 18 bases lying between them. The length of the CDR3 is 15 residues. Complete variable domain (other parts from reference TRBV7-9 and TRBJ2-7): DTGVSQNPRHKITKRGQNVTFRCDPISEHNRLYWYRQTLGQGPEFLTYFQNEAQLEKSRLLSDRFSAERPKGSFSTLEIQRTEQGDSAMYLCASSLQGRADYEQYFGPGTRLTVT.

CDR3 region: CSVLLQGALGANTGELFF. DNA for the CDR3: TGCAGCGTTCTTTTACAGGGGGCTCTAGGGGCGAACACCGGGGAGCTGTTTTTT. The chain carries TRBV29-1 and TRBJ2-2; 9 positions agree with TRBD1. J gave up 0 bases and V 5 bases, and 13 bases lay outside the gene matches. CDR3 length: 18 residues. Germline-derived CDR1 and CDR2 are SQVTM and ANQGSEA.

V gene TRBV5-1 combines with J gene TRBJ2-1; 11 nucleotides agree with TRBD2. Germline trimming cut 3 bases from V and 4 bases from J; bases unmatched to any gene: 6. Per the germline V gene, CDR1 is SGHRS and CDR2 is YFSETQ. The CDR3 has 16 amino acids. CDR3 sequence (DNA): TGCGCCAGCAGCTCCATAGCGGGAGGGGGATACAATGAGCAGTTCTTC. It yields the protein CASSSIAGGGYNEQFF. Looking up the rest from reference TRBV5-1 and TRBJ2-1 gives the full variable domain: KAGVTQTPRYLIKTRGQQVTLSCSPISGHRSVSWYQQTPGQGLQFLFEYFSETQRNKGNFPGRFSGRQFSNSRSEMNVSTLELGDSALYLCASSSIAGGGYNEQFFGPGTRLTVL.

The gene calls are TRBV10-3 and TRBJ2-7; tentative D call: TRBD2 (6 bases). The CDR3 is 12 residues long. CDR1 is ENHRY, CDR2 SYGVKD, per germline. V gave up 5 bases and J gave up 6 bases, with 11 bases separating them. CDR3 sequence (DNA): TGTGCCATCAGTACTAGCTTAGCCGAGCAGTACTTC. Protein: CAISTSLAEQYF.

The chain is built from TRBV30 and TRBJ2-7, with D tentatively TRBD2 (5 bases). The CDR3 has 14 amino acids. Trimming took 4 bases from V and 5 from J, leaving 18 bases between them. CDR1 GTSNPN and CDR2 SVGIG come from the germline V gene (reference sequence). CDR3 protein: CAWKTLREEHEQYF. Written as DNA, the CDR3 is TGTGCCTGGAAAACTCTTCGGGAAGAGCACGAGCAGTACTTC.

This rearrangement joins TRBV7-3 to TRBJ2-3; 7 bases agree with TRBD2. Germline V gene data show CDR1 as SGHTA and CDR2 as FQGTGA. This CDR3 is 15 amino acids long. Losses at the gene ends were 0 bases for V and 2 bases for J; bases not matched to a gene: 2. CDR3 sequence (DNA): TGTGCCAGCAGCTTAACGGGGGGGACCACAGATACGCAGTATTTT. It yields the protein CASSLTGGTTDTQYF.

The table lists this clone with a few counts. V usage is TRBV2 and J usage is TRBJ1-2; 7 positions agree with TRBD1. V dropped 4 bases and J dropped 7; count of bases not matched to a gene: 9. Per germline, CDR1 SNHLY and CDR2 FYNNEI. The CDR3 has 14 amino acids. The chain's CDR3 is CASSVGTALGGYTF. For the CDR3, the DNA is TGTGCCAGCAGTGTGGGGACAGCCTTGGGTGGCTACACCTTC.

The chain carries TRBV14 and TRBJ2-5; D is perhaps TRBD1 (5 bases). Trimming left V 2 bases short and J 3 bases short, with 13 bases between. Germline lookup yields CDR1 SGHDN and CDR2 FVKESK. This CDR3 has 15 amino acids. The CDR3 spells CASSQSQGIEETQYF. CDR3 sequence (DNA): TGTGCCAGCAGCCAAAGCCAGGGTATTGAAGAGACCCAGTACTTC.

The gene calls are TRBV29-1 and TRBJ2-3; maybe TRBD2 (5 bases). Germline-derived CDR1 and CDR2 are SQVTM and ANQGSEA. The length of the CDR3 is 14 residues. V shed 4 bases and J shed 6 bases, with 17 bases lying between them. The CDR3 DNA reads TGCAGCGTTGTCGAGGGAATTGTGAGGGATACGCAGTATTTT. Residues: CSVVEGIVRDTQYF.

The chain carries TRBV2 and TRBJ2-3; 10 bases line up with TRBD1. The CDR3 length is 14 residues. With V trimmed by 9 bases and J by 3 bases, 6 bases remained unmatched. Germline lookup yields CDR1 SNHLY and CDR2 FYNNEI. CDR3 DNA sequence: TGTGCCAGAACCGGGACAGGGGTGACAGATACGCAGTATTTT. Translating gives CARTGTGVTDTQYF.

This clone was counted a single time. V usage is TRBV6-6 and J usage is TRBJ1-3; D not certain. The germline V gene encodes CDR1 MNHNY and CDR2 SVGAGI (reference sequence). This CDR3 is built from 15 residues. Between the trimmed V and J ends, which lost 5 bases and 0 bases, there was a span of 11 bases. CDR3 sequence (DNA): TGTGCCAGCAGTGCAACCGCTAGCTCTGGAAACACCATATATTTT. It codes for CASSATASSGNTIYF.

The sample holds a few counts of this clone. This chain links TRBV7-3 with TRBJ2-1; TRBD1 matches at 7 bases. Losses at the gene ends were 4 bases for V and 6 bases for J; bases not matched to a gene: 6. Per germline, CDR1 SGHTA and CDR2 FQGTGA. The CDR3 sequence is 14 residues long. CDR3 in DNA: TGTGCCAGCAGCTCAAGACAGGGCCTCAATGAGCAGTTCTTC. This codes for CASSSRQGLNEQFF. The full variable domain, its missing parts supplied by reference TRBV7-3 and TRBJ2-1, is GAGVSQTPSNKVTEKGKYVELRCDPISGHTALYWYRQSLGQGPEFLIYFQGTGAADDSGLPNDRFFAVRPEGSVSTLKIQRTERGDSAVYLCASSSRQGLNEQFFGPGTRLTVL.

This clone was detected only a few times. The chain's CDR3 is CAISPNYNEQFF. CDR3 DNA: TGTGCCATCAGCCCTAATTACAATGAGCAGTTCTTC. The genes are TRBV10-3 and TRBJ2-1; D is unclear. Germline V gives CDR1 ENHRY, CDR2 SYGVKD. The V end was cut by 6 bases, the J end by 4 bases, with 7 bases between. The CDR3 is made up of 12 amino acids.

The sample holds one count of this clone. This chain uses TRBV7-8 with TRBJ1-5, with D possibly being TRBD1 (5 bases). Germline CDR1 reads SGHVS; CDR2 reads FQNEAQ. V shed 2 bases and J shed 8 bases, with 25 bases lying between them. The CDR3 runs 18 residues. Here the CDR3 reads CASSLIRFGRQIREPQHF. In DNA form, the CDR3 reads TGTGCCAGCAGCTTAATCAGGTTCGGCAGACAAATCAGGGAGCCCCAGCATTTT. Full variable domain (remainder filled in from reference TRBV7-8 and TRBJ1-5): GAGVSQSPRYKVAKRGQDVALRCDPISGHVSLFWYQQALGQGPEFLTYFQNEAQLDKSGLPSDRFFAERPEGSVSTLKIQRTQQEDSAVYLCASSLIRFGRQIREPQHFGDGTRLSIL.

V usage is TRBV6-1 and J usage is TRBJ1-1, with D possibly matching TRBD1 (6 bases). CDR1 is MNHNS, CDR2 SASEGT, per germline. The V and J ends lost 3 bases and 3 bases respectively, with 11 bases between them. CDR3 length: 14 residues. CDR3 sequence (DNA): TGTGCCAGCAGTGAGAACAGGGCGGACACTGAAGCTTTCTTT. This codes for CASSENRADTEAFF.

The V and J genes are TRBV5-4 and TRBJ2-5; 9 bases match TRBD2. The CDR3 is 16 residues long. CDR1 SGHNT and CDR2 YYREEE come from the germline V gene (reference sequence). V trimming: 6 bases; J trimming: 2 bases; junction bases outside the gene matches: 11. The CDR3 region is CASNPKKAGGQETQYF. For the CDR3, the DNA is TGTGCCAGCAACCCGAAAAAAGCGGGAGGTCAAGAGACCCAGTACTTC.

V gene TRBV5-1 combines with J gene TRBJ2-1; 10 bases are a match to TRBD1. CDR1 and CDR2 (germline): SGHRS, YFSETQ. This CDR3 is 17 amino acids long. V lost 4 bases, J lost 6 bases, and 13 bases stayed unmatched. The CDR3 nucleotides are TGCGCCAGCAGCGCGGAGACAGGGGGCTTAGGCCCCAATGAGCAGTTCTTC. It encodes CASSAETGGLGPNEQFF.

The chain carries TRBV11-2 and TRBJ2-1; the D is unclear. From germline, CDR1 is SGHAT and CDR2 FQNNGV. This CDR3 spans 14 amino acids. The V end was cut by 3 bases, the J end by 4 bases, with 10 bases between. The CDR3 sequence: CASSLRKDYNEQFF. The CDR3 nucleotides are TGTGCCAGCAGCTTGCGGAAAGATTACAATGAGCAGTTCTTC.